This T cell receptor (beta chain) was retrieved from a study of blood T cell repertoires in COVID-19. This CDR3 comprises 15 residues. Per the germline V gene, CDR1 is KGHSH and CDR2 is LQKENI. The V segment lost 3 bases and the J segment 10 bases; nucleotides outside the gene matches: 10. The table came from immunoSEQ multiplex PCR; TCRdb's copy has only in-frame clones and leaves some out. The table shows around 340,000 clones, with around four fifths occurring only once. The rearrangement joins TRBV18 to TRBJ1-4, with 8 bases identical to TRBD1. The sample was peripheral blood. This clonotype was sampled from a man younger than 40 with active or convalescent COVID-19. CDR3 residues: CASSPPGTGKGKLFF. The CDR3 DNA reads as TGTGCCAGCTCACCGCCCGGGACAGGCAAGGGAAAACTGTTTTTT.